Listed below are T cell receptor beta chains from one sample, sequenced in a study of blood T cell repertoires in COVID-19. Here immunoSEQ multiplex PCR was the method, and the copy in TCRdb shows in-frame clones only, minus some. The table has over 30,000 clones, about 86% seen once; the top ten hold around 5%. Material for sequencing was peripheral blood. The receptors originated from a woman in her sixties or seventies with active COVID-19. Each CDR3 is given with its conserved first and last residue. A D gene is named only where the DNA matches it firmly. Where a row states a size, it is once, few, many or the class of an expanded clone; other rows omit it.

>NA|NA|TRBV30|TRBJ1-6
CAWSVGHQTYNSPLHF
TGTGCCTGGAGTGTTGGGCACCAGACCTATAATTCACCCCTCCACTTT
>NA|NA|TRBV4-3|TRBJ2-2
CASSQAPLGELFF
TGCGCCAGCAGCCAAGCCCCGTTGGGGGAGCTGTTTTTT
>NA|once|TRBV6-6|TRBJ2-3
CASSLWDTSTDTQYF
TGTGCCAGCAGTCTCTGGGACACTAGCACAGATACGCAGTATTTT
>NA|NA|TRBV18|TRBJ1-1
CASSSTENTEAFF
TGTGCCAGCTCATCGACAGAGAACACTGAAGCTTTCTTT
>NA|once|TRBV5-7|TRBJ1-2
CASSWAAGVCYGYTF
TGTGCCAGCAGCTGGGCTGCGGGGGTCTGCTATGGCTACACCTTC
>NA|NA|TRBV4-2|TRBJ1-2
CASSHEYSDYGYTF
TGTGCCAGCAGCCATGAATATTCGGACTATGGCTACACCTTC
>TRBD2|NA|TRBV5-4|TRBJ2-4
CASSPRRGENIQYF
TGTGCCAGCAGCCCAAGGCGGGGGGAAAACATTCAGTACTTC
>NA|NA|TRBV5-1|TRBJ2-1
CASSLVTGNNEQFF
TGCGCCAGCAGCTTGGTCACAGGCAACAATGAGCAGTTCTTC
>NA|NA|TRBV2|TRBJ2-7
CASSEQRTSYEQYF
TGTGCCAGCAGTGAGCAGCGTACCTCCTACGAGCAGTACTTC
>NA|NA|TRBV5-6|TRBJ2-7
CASSLAGSSYEQYF
TGTGCCAGCAGCTTGGCGGGTAGTTCCTACGAGCAGTACTTC
>NA|NA|TRBV5-1|TRBJ2-3
CASSPNRVDFSDTQYF
TGCGCCAGCAGCCCGAACAGGGTGGATTTTTCCGATACGCAGTATTTT
>TRBD1|NA|TRBV27|TRBJ1-1
CASSLTAGGYTEAFF
TGTGCCAGCAGTTTAACCGCAGGGGGCTACACTGAAGCTTTCTTT
>NA|medium-sized|TRBV19|TRBJ2-7
CASSIGHRYEQYF
TGTGCCAGTAGTATTGGACACCGCTACGAGCAGTACTTC
>TRBD1|NA|TRBV11-3|TRBJ2-7
CASRDRGEYEQYF
TGTGCCAGCAGGGACAGGGGCGAATACGAGCAGTACTTC
>NA|NA|TRBV6-5|TRBJ1-1
CASSGQTSNTEAFF
TGTGCCAGCTCGGGACAAACTAGTAACACTGAAGCTTTCTTT
>NA|once|TRBV2|TRBJ2-1
CASSERGFSSYNEQFF
TGTGCCAGCAGTGAGAGGGGGTTTAGCTCCTACAATGAGCAGTTCTTC
>NA|NA|TRBV24-1|TRBJ2-1
CATSDQGLIYNEQFF
TGTGCCACCAGTGACCAGGGTTTGATCTACAATGAGCAGTTCTTC
>NA|NA|TRBV7-9|TRBJ1-2
CASSRDSVVAFGRGYTF
TGTGCCAGCAGCCGAGATTCTGTCGTCGCCTTTGGTCGTGGCTACACCTTC
>TRBD1|few|TRBV5-5|TRBJ2-7
CASSLVGQGGFYEQYF
TGTGCCAGCAGCTTGGTCGGACAGGGTGGGTTTTACGAGCAGTACTTC
>NA|NA|TRBV5-1|TRBJ2-7
CASGGGGSSYEQYF
TGCGCCAGCGGAGGGGGGGGGAGCTCCTACGAGCAGTACTTC
>NA|NA|TRBV20-1|TRBJ1-5
CSASSEGDQPQHF
TGCAGTGCTAGTAGCGAAGGGGATCAGCCCCAGCATTTT
>TRBD1|NA|TRBV2|TRBJ1-1
CASNTGGGYTEAFF
TGTGCCAGCAATACAGGGGGGGGTTACACTGAAGCTTTCTTT
>TRBD1|once|TRBV29-1|TRBJ1-2
CSVGGTGRTF
TGCAGCGTGGGGGGGACAGGGAGGACCTTC
>TRBD1|NA|TRBV4-1|TRBJ1-5
CASSIQLPGQGPLNQPQHF
TGCGCCAGCAGCATACAGCTTCCGGGACAGGGGCCACTCAATCAGCCCCAGCATTTT
>TRBD1|NA|TRBV28|TRBJ1-4
CASGTAINEKLFF
TGTGCCAGCGGGACAGCGATTAATGAAAAACTGTTTTTT
>TRBD1|NA|TRBV6-2/TRBV6-3|TRBJ2-2
CASSPYGTGETGELFF
TGTGCCAGCAGTCCCTACGGGACAGGGGAGACCGGGGAGCTGTTTTTT
>NA|NA|TRBV5-4|TRBJ1-2
CASSLEGGASGYTF
TGTGCCAGCAGCTTGGAGGGGGGGGCGAGTGGCTACACCTTC
>TRBD2|NA|TRBV28|TRBJ2-2
CASSFRRASGGVGGELFF
TGTGCCAGCAGTTTCCGCCGGGCTAGCGGGGGGGTCGGTGGGGAGCTGTTTTTT
>NA|NA|TRBV2|TRBJ1-5
CASSERDANQPQHF
TGTGCCAGCAGTGAACGGGATGCTAATCAGCCCCAGCATTTT
>TRBD2|once|TRBV30|TRBJ2-5
CAWGTTETQYF
TGTGCCTGGGGGACTACGGAGACCCAGTACTTC
>TRBD1|NA|TRBV27|TRBJ2-7
CASRRQGSYEQYF
TGTGCCAGCAGAAGACAGGGCTCCTACGAGCAGTACTTC
>TRBD2|NA|TRBV9|TRBJ2-1
CASNPVSGDEQFF
TGTGCCAGCAACCCTGTGAGCGGGGATGAGCAGTTCTTC
>TRBD1|NA|TRBV15|TRBJ2-7
CATSRDGDRDDEQYF
TGTGCCACCAGCAGAGATGGGGACAGAGATGACGAGCAGTACTTC
>TRBD2|NA|TRBV11-2|TRBJ2-1
CASSLGSGGRNNEQFF
TGTGCCAGCAGCTTAGGAAGCGGGGGAAGGAACAATGAGCAGTTCTTC
>NA|NA|TRBV5-1|TRBJ2-7
CASSLDPTRVEQYF
TGCGCCAGCAGCTTGGATCCGACGAGGGTCGAGCAGTACTTC
>NA|NA|TRBV2|TRBJ2-1
CASSADTGTLFEQFF
TGTGCCAGCAGTGCCGATACAGGGACACTCTTCGAGCAGTTCTTC
>TRBD2|NA|TRBV30|TRBJ2-5
CAWSRGEGETQYF
TGTGCCTGGAGTCGGGGGGAAGGAGAGACCCAGTACTTC
>TRBD2|NA|TRBV5-1|TRBJ2-3
CASSLAAGGLGDTQYF
TGCGCCAGCAGCTTGGCGGCGGGGGGTCTCGGGGATACGCAGTATTTT
>NA|few|TRBV11-3|TRBJ1-2
CASSPGNNYGYTF
TGTGCCAGCAGCCCGGGGAACAACTATGGCTACACCTTC
>TRBD2|NA|TRBV3-1/TRBV3-2|TRBJ2-3
CASSQDRVASGGVHYLLDTQYF
TGTGCCAGCAGCCAAGATCGGGTAGCTAGCGGGGGCGTTCATTACCTCCTGGATACGCAGTATTTT
>NA|NA|TRBV9|TRBJ2-7
CASSVAWQAHYEQYF
TGTGCCAGCAGCGTAGCTTGGCAGGCTCACTACGAGCAGTACTTC
>NA|once|TRBV7-8|TRBJ2-3
CASSLQDTQYF
TGTGCCAGCAGCTTACAAGATACGCAGTATTTT
>TRBD1|NA|TRBV11-3|TRBJ2-2
CASSLGIGDRDTGELFF
TGTGCCAGCAGCTTAGGGATAGGGGACAGAGACACCGGGGAGCTGTTTTTT
>NA|NA|TRBV5-4|TRBJ2-1
CASSLDFSPYNEQFF
TGTGCCAGCAGCTTGGACTTTAGCCCCTACAATGAGCAGTTCTTC
>TRBD1|NA|TRBV9|TRBJ2-1
CASSVEGQAYNEQFF
TGTGCCAGCAGCGTAGAGGGACAGGCATACAATGAGCAGTTCTTC
>TRBD1|NA|TRBV28|TRBJ1-4
CASSRGQRREKLFF
TGTGCCAGCAGTCGGGGACAGAGGCGCGAAAAACTGTTTTTT
>NA|NA|TRBV11-2|TRBJ2-3
CASSLLLLGFYTDTQYF
TGTGCCAGCAGCTTGCTTCTCCTCGGGTTTTACACAGATACGCAGTATTTT
>NA|NA|TRBV7-2|TRBJ2-1
CASRLFSYNEQFF
TGTGCCAGCAGACTCTTCTCCTACAATGAGCAGTTCTTC
>TRBD2|NA|TRBV2|TRBJ2-5
CASGGASGYQETQYF
TGTGCCAGCGGGGGGGCTAGCGGGTACCAAGAGACCCAGTACTTC
>NA|once|TRBV2|TRBJ2-7
CASSSPYEQYF
TGTGCCAGCTCTTCTCCCTACGAGCAGTACTTC
>TRBD1|NA|TRBV9|TRBJ2-1
CASSVAYRGIYNEQFF
TGTGCCAGCAGCGTAGCATACAGGGGGATCTACAATGAGCAGTTCTTC